The 25 T cell receptor beta chains presented below share a single source sample, sequenced in a study of beta chain features in type 1 diabetes. Expressed TCRB transcripts were sequenced because the entire RNA isolate underwent reverse transcription. TCRdb keeps only in-frame clones here, not all; method: immunoSEQ multiplex PCR. The sample consists of 500,000 to 700,000 clones, about 14% of them appearing once. Material for sequencing was naive CD4+ T cells from blood. All receptors come from a man between 18 and 29 years old in good health.

The rearrangement joins TRBV5-1 to TRBJ2-2, with D possibly being TRBD1 (6 bases). V dropped 4 bases and J dropped 0 bases, with 13 bases sitting between them. Germline loops: CDR1 SGHRS, CDR2 YFSETQ. The CDR3 length is 16 residues. CDR3 coding DNA: TGCGCCAGCAGCCCTACCGGGACACCGAACACCGGGGAGCTGTTTTTT. Translation: CASSPTGTPNTGELFF. Variable domain in full (rest from reference TRBV5-1 and TRBJ2-2): KAGVTQTPRYLIKTRGQQVTLSCSPISGHRSVSWYQQTPGQGLQFLFEYFSETQRNKGNFPGRFSGRQFSNSRSEMNVSTLELGDSALYLCASSPTGTPNTGELFFGEGSRLTVL.

V and J are TRBV20-1 and TRBJ2-3, with D unresolved. CDR3 length: 11 amino acids. With 1 base removed from V and 8 bases from J, the gap between germline ends came to 7 bases. Germline CDR1 and CDR2: DFQATT and SNEGSKA (reference sequence). In nucleotides, the CDR3 is TGCAGTGCTAGAGCGCCCCCTACGCAGTATTTT. Protein: CSARAPPTQYF.

The gene calls are TRBV6-1 and TRBJ1-1; tentatively, D is TRBD1 (6 bases). This CDR3 is 17 amino acids long. Trimming took off 6 bases at V and 1 base at J, with 21 bases between the two ends. Germline V gene lookup returns CDR1 MNHNS and CDR2 SASEGT. Here the CDR3 reads CASSERPGVFSNTEAFF. CDR3 sequence (DNA): TGTGCCAGCAGCGAACGGCCAGGGGTCTTCTCGAACACTGAAGCTTTCTTT.

This clone was counted between two and nine times. At one boundary the junction diverges from the germline segment, which might be a read error. V usage is TRBV7-7 and J usage is TRBJ2-7, with 9 bases matching TRBD1. The CDR3 runs to 15 residues. From germline, CDR1 is SSHAT and CDR2 FNYEAQ (reference sequence). The CDR3 nucleotides read TGTGCTAGCAGCTTAGGACAGGGGATAGGCTACGAGCAGTACTTC. This sequence encodes CASSLGQGIGYEQYF.

This clone was detected only a few times. V gene TRBV7-3 combines with J gene TRBJ2-1; 8 nucleotides agree with TRBD1. Germline values: CDR1 SGHTA, CDR2 FQGTGA. V trimming: 4 bases; J trimming: 2 bases; junction bases outside the gene matches: 4. This CDR3 has 15 residues. The CDR3 here is CASSYEGQAYNEQFF. The CDR3 DNA reads TGTGCCAGCAGCTACGAGGGACAGGCCTACAATGAGCAGTTCTTC.

This clone was counted between two and nine times. The V and J genes are TRBV10-3 and TRBJ2-1; tentatively, D is TRBD1 or TRBD2 (5 bases each). Germline V gives CDR1 ENHRY, CDR2 SYGVKD. Trimming took 11 bases from V and 9 from J, leaving 17 bases between them. The CDR3 extends over 12 amino acids. The CDR3 loop is CASLQGDSEQFF. DNA for the CDR3: TGTGCCTCCCTCCAGGGAGACAGTGAGCAGTTCTTC.

This clone was detected a few times. The chain carries TRBV25-1 and TRBJ2-5; 11 bases fit TRBD2. The DNA end favors TRBJ2-7, so the J call may be wrong. Germline-derived CDR1 and CDR2 are MGHDK and SYGVNS. The CDR3 consists of 15 residues. The CDR3, as DNA: TGTGCCAGCAGTGATACTAGCGGGAGCCCGTACGAGCAGTACTTC. Translated: CASSDTSGSPYEQYF.

This chain links TRBV11-2 with TRBJ1-5; D gene unclear. The germline V and J ends were trimmed by 5 bases and 8 bases, with 10 bases remaining between them. CDR1 is SGHAT, CDR2 FQNNGV, per germline. This CDR3 has 12 residues. This CDR3 is CASSHLGKPQHF. DNA of the CDR3: TGTGCCAGCAGCCATCTGGGGAAGCCCCAGCATTTT.

V usage is TRBV7-2 and J usage is TRBJ1-1, with D possibly matching TRBD1 (5 bases). Trimming shortened V by 3 bases and J by 0 bases, and 8 bases separated the two germline ends. From germline, CDR1 is SGHTA and CDR2 FQGNSA. The CDR3 spans 14 residues. This CDR3 reads CASSFTGMNTEAFF. For the CDR3, the DNA is TGTGCCAGCAGCTTTACAGGAATGAACACTGAAGCTTTCTTT.

This sequence joins TRBV2 and TRBJ1-5; D is perhaps TRBD1 (5 bases). This CDR3 spans 15 amino acids. Trimming removed 4 bases at V and 3 bases at J, with 13 bases between. Germline V gives CDR1 SNHLY, CDR2 FYNNEI. CDR3 bases: TGTGCCAGCAGTGTTACGGGGCAGTACAATCAGCCCCAGCATTTT. It codes for CASSVTGQYNQPQHF.

The chain joins TRBV5-4 to TRBJ2-1, with 10 bases aligning to TRBD2. Trimming cost V 5 bases and J 2 bases; bases outside gene matches: 4. The CDR3 length is 15 residues. Germline CDR1 and CDR2: SGHNT and YYREEE (reference sequence). In DNA form, the CDR3 reads TGTGCCAGCAGGCGGACTAGCGGCACCTACAATGAGCAGTTCTTC. This sequence encodes CASRRTSGTYNEQFF.

The chain recombines TRBV15 with TRBJ2-4; D not certain. CDR1 is LNHNV and CDR2 is YYDKDF in the germline V gene (reference sequence). V gave up 4 bases and J gave up 0 bases, with 13 bases separating them. The CDR3 extends over 16 amino acids. The CDR3 sequence: CATSKWYLLAKNIQYF. The DNA of the CDR3 is TGTGCCACCAGCAAATGGTACTTACTAGCCAAAAACATTCAGTACTTC.

This clone was found a few times. The V call is TRBV7-2, the J call TRBJ2-1, with D possibly matching TRBD1 (5 bases). V dropped 5 bases and J dropped 8 bases, with 13 bases sitting between them. Germline CDR1 and CDR2: SGHTA and FQGNSA. This CDR3 has 13 residues. This CDR3 reads CASSPSGAYEQFF. CDR3 in DNA: TGTGCCAGCAGCCCCAGTGGGGCCTATGAGCAGTTCTTC.

The chain carries TRBV19 and TRBJ2-5; 11 bases line up with TRBD2. J lost 0 bases, V lost 6 bases, and 3 bases had no gene match. Germline V gives CDR1 LNHDA, CDR2 SQIVND (reference sequence). This CDR3 region has 15 residues. The CDR3 region has the DNA TGTGCCAGTAGCGCTAGCGGGGGGTACCAAGAGACCCAGTACTTC. It yields the protein CASSASGGYQETQYF.

CDR3 nucleotides: TGTGCCAGCAGTTTATACGGGGCCTCTGAAGCTTTCTTT. It encodes CASSLYGASEAFF. V and J are TRBV27 and TRBJ1-1, with D perhaps matching TRBD1 (5 bases). The CDR3 has 13 amino acids. The V end was cut by 1 base, the J end by 6 bases, with 9 bases between. Germline CDR1 reads MNHEY; CDR2 reads SMNVEV (reference sequence).

Points on this clone: The sample carries other DNA sequences with the same CDR3. J is TRBJ2-7 and V is TRBV23-1; TRBD1 matches 7 bases. TRBV23-1 is an open reading frame, and its role is uncertain. The V gene end was trimmed by 2 bases and the J gene end by 4 bases; junction bases not matched to a gene: 8. There are 15 residues in the CDR3. The DNA of the CDR3 is TGCGCCAGCAGTCAAACAGGGGACAGAAGGTACGAGCAGTACTTC. This encodes CASSQTGDRRYEQYF.

The V gene is TRBV6-1, the J gene TRBJ1-1, with D perhaps matching TRBD1 (5 bases). The CDR3 sequence is 13 residues long. Germline V CDR1 and CDR2: MNHNS, SASEGT. Trimming left V 6 bases short and J 4 bases short, with 12 bases between. The CDR3 DNA reads as TGTGCCAGCAGAGCGACAGAGAGCACTGAAGCTTTCTTT. Protein product: CASRATESTEAFF.

The chain employs TRBV30 and TRBJ1-5; 11 nucleotides match TRBD1. V was clipped by 3 bases and J by 7 bases; unmatched bases: 2. CDR3 length: 13 amino acids. CDR1 is GTSNPN and CDR2 is SVGIG in the germline V gene (reference sequence). The CDR3 here is CAWRDRGRQPQHF. The CDR3 coding sequence is TGTGCCTGGAGGGACAGGGGGCGGCAGCCCCAGCATTTT.

This clone has only a few counts. This chain connects TRBV7-2 to TRBJ2-5, with a weak D call TRBD1 (5 bases). Between the trimmed V and J ends, which lost 0 bases and 2 bases, there was a span of 10 bases. The CDR3 loop spans 15 amino acids. Germline lookup yields CDR1 SGHTA and CDR2 FQGNSA. DNA of the CDR3: TGTGCCAGCAGCTTAGCGGTTCAGGGACAAGAGACCCAGTACTTC. Translation: CASSLAVQGQETQYF.

This clone was detected a few times. The rearrangement links TRBV4-3 to TRBJ2-5, with D perhaps matching TRBD1 (6 bases). V gave up 1 base and J gave up 8 bases, with 29 bases separating them. This CDR3 contains 19 residues. Germline CDR1 LGHNA, CDR2 YSLEER. The CDR3 loop is CASSQGLGRTEGIRDTQYF. The DNA for the CDR3 is TGCGCCAGCAGCCAAGGTTTGGGCCGGACAGAAGGGATAAGAGATACCCAGTACTTC.

The chain carries TRBV5-4 and TRBJ1-2; possible D gene TRBD1, 6 bases. The germline V and J ends were trimmed by 1 base and 4 bases, with 14 bases remaining between them. The CDR3 has 15 residues. Germline V gene lookup returns CDR1 SGHNT and CDR2 YYREEE (reference sequence). The CDR3 sequence: CASSLPRGRGYGYTF. The CDR3 DNA reads as TGTGCCAGCAGCTTGCCCCGAGGCAGGGGCTATGGCTACACCTTC.

Remarks on this clone: The same CDR3 also results from other DNA sequences found in this sample. The chain has TRBV5-1 and TRBJ1-6, with D possibly being TRBD1 (5 bases). V gave up 2 bases and J gave up 7 bases, with 10 bases separating them. This CDR3 is built from 14 residues. Germline V CDR1 and CDR2: SGHRS, YFSETQ. This CDR3 is CASSFGTVNSPLHF. The CDR3 DNA follows: TGCGCCAGCAGCTTTGGGACGGTAAATTCACCCCTCCACTTT.

A few counts support this clone. The chain joins TRBV29-1 to TRBJ2-7; D is perhaps TRBD2 (5 bases). The CDR3 totals 14 residues. The germline CDR1 and CDR2 sequences are SQVTM and ANQGSEA. V lost 6 bases to trimming and J lost 1 base, with 16 bases between them. In DNA form, the CDR3 reads TGCAGCGTCGGCAATAGGACGGGGTCCTACGAGCAGTACTTC. It encodes CSVGNRTGSYEQYF.

The chain has TRBV5-1 and TRBJ2-3; D is unresolved. The germline V gene encodes CDR1 SGHRS and CDR2 YFSETQ. CDR3 length equals 13 residues. V was pared by 0 bases and J by 4 bases, with 6 bases between. The CDR3 spells CASSLGFADTQYF. CDR3 nucleotide sequence: TGCGCCAGCAGCTTGGGTTTTGCAGATACGCAGTATTTT.

This clone came up a few times. This chain uses TRBV19 with TRBJ2-7; D unresolved. The CDR3 is 10 amino acids. Germline V gene lookup returns CDR1 LNHDA and CDR2 SQIVND (reference sequence). V was cut by 10 bases and J by 9 bases, with 13 bases left in between. In DNA form, the CDR3 reads TGTGCCACCACCATTTATGGGCAGTACTTC. Translated: CATTIYGQYF.